Below are 25 T cell receptor beta chains sequenced from a single sample in a study of neurological immune-mediated disorders. TCRdb fed the 5' RACE reads into MiXCR, producing one record per CDR3 protein. This repertoire shows more than 50,000 distinct CDR3 sequences, 3% to 4% found once; its top ten account for approximately 6.5%. The sample comprised PBMCs. The receptors here all came from a woman aged 55 to 70 with multiple sclerosis.

This clonotype was recorded many times. V and J are TRBV20-1 and TRBJ2-1; TRBD2 agrees at 9 bases. The CDR3 extends over 14 amino acids. J gave up 6 bases and V 5 bases, and 8 bases lay outside the gene matches. The germline V gene encodes CDR1 DFQATT and CDR2 SNEGSKA (reference sequence). Written as DNA, the CDR3 is TGCAGTGCTGGCGGACTAGCGAGGGGCAATGAGCAGTTCTTC. It translates to CSAGGLARGNEQFF.

This clonotype came up many times. The V and J genes are TRBV28 and TRBJ1-2; D might be TRBD1 (6 bases). Trimming stripped 7 bases from V and 3 bases from J, with 15 bases between. This CDR3 spans 14 amino acids. Germline CDR1 and CDR2: MDHEN and SYDVKM. In nucleotides, the CDR3 is TGTGCCAGCAACAAGGACAGAACCCACTATGGCTACACCTTC. This encodes CASNKDRTHYGYTF.

This clonotype was detected many times. This sequence joins TRBV3-1 and TRBJ2-7; D unresolved. The CDR3 extends over 15 amino acids. Germline V gene lookup returns CDR1 LGHDT and CDR2 YNNKEL (reference sequence). V was pared by 4 bases and J by 0 bases, with 13 bases between. CDR3 DNA: TGTGCCAGCAGCCGAGCCGGAAAGTCCTCCTACGAGCAGTACTTC. Its translation: CASSRAGKSSYEQYF.

The sample holds many counts of this clonotype. The V gene is TRBV28, the J gene TRBJ2-1, with 14 bases that match TRBD2. In germline, CDR1 is MDHEN, CDR2 SYDVKM. The CDR3 is made up of 16 amino acids. J gave up 5 bases and V 2 bases, and 2 bases lay outside the gene matches. The CDR3 DNA reads as TGTGCCAGCAGTTTAACGGGACTAGCGGGAGACAATGAGCAGTTCTTC. As protein: CASSLTGLAGDNEQFF.

This clonotype showed up many times. The chain has TRBV12-3 or TRBV12-4 and TRBJ2-7, with D perhaps TRBD2 (7 bases). CDR3 length: 14 amino acids. Trimming took off 3 bases at V and 0 bases at J, with 9 bases between the two ends. CDR3 sequence (DNA): TGTGCCAGCAGTTTCGGGGGGCCCTCCTACGAGCAGTACTTC. Encoded protein: CASSFGGPSYEQYF.

Ten or more counts support this clonotype. CDR3 DNA sequence: TGTGCCAGCAGCCCACACCGACAGTTTTCCGAGCAGTACTTC. Its protein product is CASSPHRQFSEQYF. The chain joins TRBV7-9 to TRBJ2-7; weak D call: TRBD1 (5 bases). There are 14 residues in the CDR3. The V and J ends lost 5 bases and 6 bases respectively, with 17 bases between them. Germline assignment: CDR1 SEHNR and CDR2 FQNEAQ (reference sequence).

This clonotype was detected ten times or more. The rearrangement joins TRBV7-2 to TRBJ2-2; D may be TRBD1 (7 bases). This CDR3 is built from 15 residues. Trimming stripped 5 bases from V and 1 base from J, with 11 bases between. Germline V gives CDR1 SGHTA, CDR2 FQGNSA. CDR3 coding DNA: TGTGCCAGCAGCCGCCAGGGGGGGAACACCGGGGAGCTGTTTTTT. Protein product: CASSRQGGNTGELFF.

This clonotype has a count of ten or more. The J gene is TRBJ1-5, the V gene TRBV27; D unclear. V was pared by 2 bases and J by 9 bases, with 20 bases between. This CDR3 spans 16 amino acids. Germline values: CDR1 MNHEY, CDR2 SMNVEV (reference sequence). The chain's CDR3 is CASSLLPTRSEMPQHF. The CDR3, as DNA: TGTGCCAGCAGTTTACTTCCGACCAGGTCCGAAATGCCCCAGCATTTT.

This clonotype was seen ten or more times. The V gene is TRBV24-1, the J gene TRBJ2-3; 13 bases are a match to TRBD2. The CDR3 consists of 17 residues. Germline V gene lookup returns CDR1 KGHDR and CDR2 SFDVKD. Trimming took 3 bases from V and 6 from J; bases not matched to a gene: 8. CDR3 sequence (DNA): TGTGCCACCAGTGATGGGGGACTAGCGGGAATTTTGGATACGCAGTATTTT. Protein product: CATSDGGLAGILDTQYF.

This clonotype was detected ten times or more. The rearrangement links TRBV20-1 to TRBJ2-2; D remains unclear. V dropped 8 bases and J dropped 6 bases, with 13 bases sitting between them. This CDR3 spans 12 amino acids. Germline-derived CDR1 and CDR2 are DFQATT and SNEGSKA (reference sequence). CDR3 residues: CSTPLGAGELFF. In DNA form, the CDR3 reads TGCAGTACCCCATTAGGAGCCGGGGAGCTGTTTTTT.

In this sample, this clonotype turned up many times. The chain links TRBV10-3 to TRBJ2-3; possibly TRBD2 for D (6 bases). This CDR3 is 15 amino acids long. V was shortened by 5 bases and J by 3 bases, with 15 bases between the two germline ends. The germline V gene encodes CDR1 ENHRY and CDR2 SYGVKD. CDR3 in amino acids: CAISRRGRGTDTQYF. In DNA form, the CDR3 reads TGTGCCATCAGTCGGAGAGGGCGGGGAACAGATACGCAGTATTTT.

This clonotype was counted at least ten times. The chain carries TRBV7-2 and TRBJ1-1, with 9 nucleotides matching TRBD1. CDR1 and CDR2 (germline): SGHTA, FQGNSA. With V trimmed by 4 bases and J by 4 bases, 1 base remained unmatched. The CDR3 totals 13 residues. CDR3 sequence: CASSWDRATEAFF. As DNA, the CDR3 is TGTGCCAGCAGCTGGGACAGGGCCACTGAAGCTTTCTTT.

This clonotype was detected ten times or more. The rearrangement joins TRBV20-1 to TRBJ2-3, with a tentative D call TRBD2 (7 bases). The CDR3 has 14 residues. Germline assignment: CDR1 DFQATT and CDR2 SNEGSKA (reference sequence). V gave up 4 bases and J gave up 6 bases, with 17 bases separating them. The CDR3 DNA is TGCAGTGCTACTACATTGGGGGGGCGGGATACGCAGTATTTT. Protein sequence: CSATTLGGRDTQYF.

This clonotype appeared many times. The gene calls are TRBV10-3 and TRBJ2-5; D perhaps matches TRBD2 (5 bases). This CDR3 region has 15 residues. CDR1 is ENHRY and CDR2 is SYGVKD in the germline V gene. Trimming cost V 0 bases and J 3 bases, with 11 bases left between them. For the CDR3, the DNA is TGTGCCATCAGTGAGTCGAGTTGGAGGAAAGAGACCCAGTACTTC. Translation gives CAISESSWRKETQYF.

The table lists this clonotype with many counts. The chain recombines TRBV10-3 with TRBJ2-5; D possibly corresponds to TRBD2 (5 bases). CDR1 and CDR2 from the germline V gene are ENHRY and SYGVKD. V was clipped by 3 bases and J by 4 bases, with 9 bases between them. CDR3 length equals 13 residues. The CDR3, as DNA: TGTGCCATCAGTGAAGCCGGAGGAGAGACCCAGTACTTC. Translation gives CAISEAGGETQYF.

This clonotype was picked up many times. This chain uses TRBV10-3 with TRBJ2-1; D is undetermined. Germline CDR1 and CDR2: ENHRY and SYGVKD. Trimming pared 2 bases from V and 0 bases from J, leaving 17 bases between. The CDR3 runs to 18 residues. CDR3 in DNA: TGTGCCATCAGTGAGCCATTGATCGGCCCGAGCTCCTACAATGAGCAGTTCTTC. It encodes CAISEPLIGPSSYNEQFF.

The sample holds many counts of this clonotype. The chain uses TRBV7-3 and TRBJ2-6; 7 bases are a match to TRBD1. The germline V gene encodes CDR1 SGHTA and CDR2 FQGTGA. CDR3 length equals 15 residues. The ends lost 5 bases at V and 2 bases at J; junction bases unmatched: 3. The CDR3 nucleotides are TGTGCCAGCAGCCTAGACAGGGCTGGGGCCAACGTCCTGACTTTC. This sequence encodes CASSLDRAGANVLTF.

This clonotype was seen at least ten times. The chain joins TRBV4-2 to TRBJ2-5; the match to TRBD1 covers 8 bases. The germline CDR1 and CDR2 sequences are LGHNA and YNFKEQ. J lost 5 bases, V lost 0 bases, and 2 bases had no gene match. The CDR3 extends over 14 amino acids. The DNA for the CDR3 is TGTGCCAGCAGCCAAGAAAGACAGGGGGAGACCCAGTACTTC. It codes for CASSQERQGETQYF.

In this sample, this clonotype is medium-sized (0.01 to 0.1%). The chain uses TRBV28 and TRBJ1-2; no clear D. The germline V gene has CDR1 MDHEN and CDR2 SYDVKM. Trimming took off 2 bases at V and 5 bases at J, with 6 bases between the two ends. The CDR3 is 12 residues long. CDR3 loop: CASSLRLYGYTF. The CDR3 nucleotides are TGTGCCAGCAGTTTAAGGTTATATGGCTACACCTTC.

In its sample, this clonotype was seen many times. CDR3 in DNA: TGTGCCAGCAGGGGTCGCCGGGACACGACCTTC. Translation gives CASRGRRDTTF. J is TRBJ1-2 and V is TRBV12-3 or TRBV12-4; a possible D gene is TRBD1 (6 bases). Deletions cut 6 bases from V and 14 bases from J, with 16 bases between. The CDR3 is 11 residues long.

This clonotype was seen at least ten times. The CDR3, as DNA: TGTGCCAGCAGTTTATTGGGACCGAAAGAAAATGAAAAACTGTTTTTT. It specifies CASSLLGPKENEKLFF. The chain joins TRBV12-3 or TRBV12-4 to TRBJ1-4; a possible D gene is TRBD1 (5 bases). V lost 2 bases to trimming and J lost 5 bases, with 15 bases between them. The CDR3 has 16 amino acids.

This clonotype was picked up many times. The chain couples TRBV11-2 to TRBJ1-2, with 10 positions matching TRBD1. Trimming at V came to 3 bases and at J to 4 bases, leaving 2 bases not matched to a gene. The CDR3 has 14 amino acids. Germline V lookup: CDR1 SGHAT, CDR2 FQNNGV. CDR3 sequence reads: CASSLGQGIYGYTF. CDR3 nucleotides: TGTGCCAGCAGCTTGGGACAGGGGATCTATGGCTACACCTTC.

This clonotype was counted ten times or more. The chain employs TRBV7-9 and TRBJ1-2; possibly TRBD1 for D (5 bases). Trimming removed 5 bases at V and 1 base at J, with 20 bases between. The CDR3 length is 17 residues. Germline V CDR1 and CDR2: SEHNR, FQNEAQ (reference sequence). The CDR3 bases are TGTGCCAGCAGCCCCAGGGACGGCCGAACCAGTAACTATGGCTACACCTTC. Its translation: CASSPRDGRTSNYGYTF. The entire variable domain, with the rest obtained from reference TRBV7-9 and TRBJ1-2, is as follows: DTGVSQNPRHKITKRGQNVTFRCDPISEHNRLYWYRQTLGQGPEFLTYFQNEAQLEKSRLLSDRFSAERPKGSFSTLEIQRTEQGDSAMYLCASSPRDGRTSNYGYTFGSGTRLTVV.

This clonotype has a count of ten or more. The rearrangement joins TRBV29-1 to TRBJ2-1, with TRBD1 matching 7 bases. The junction had 17 bases not matched to a gene; V was cut back by 6 bases and J by 6 bases. The CDR3 covers 16 residues. In germline, CDR1 is SQVTM, CDR2 ANQGSEA. Written as DNA, the CDR3 is TGCAGCGTCCTAGGGGGCTTGCGCACCCACTCCAATGAGCAGTTCTTC. Translation gives CSVLGGLRTHSNEQFF.

This clonotype was detected ten times or more. The chain uses TRBV5-1 and TRBJ1-3; possible D gene TRBD1, 6 bases. V lost 2 bases and J 2 bases, leaving 8 bases between the germline ends. The CDR3 contains 14 residues. Germline-derived CDR1 and CDR2 are SGHRS and YFSETQ. The CDR3 protein is CASSLGQPGNTIYF. CDR3 DNA: TGCGCCAGCAGCTTAGGACAGCCTGGAAACACCATATATTTT.